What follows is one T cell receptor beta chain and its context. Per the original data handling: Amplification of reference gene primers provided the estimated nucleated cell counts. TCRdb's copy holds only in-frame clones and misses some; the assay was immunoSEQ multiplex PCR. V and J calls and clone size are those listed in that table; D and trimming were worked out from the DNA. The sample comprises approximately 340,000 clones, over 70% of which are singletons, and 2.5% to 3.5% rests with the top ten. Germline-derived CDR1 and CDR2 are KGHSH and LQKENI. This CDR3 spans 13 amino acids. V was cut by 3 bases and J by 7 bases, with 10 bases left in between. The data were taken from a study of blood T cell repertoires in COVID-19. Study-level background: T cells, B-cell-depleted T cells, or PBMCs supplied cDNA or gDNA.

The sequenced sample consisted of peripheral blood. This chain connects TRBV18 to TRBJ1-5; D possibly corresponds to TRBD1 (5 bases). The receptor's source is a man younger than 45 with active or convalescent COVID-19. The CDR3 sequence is CASSPLRGQPQHF. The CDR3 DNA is TGTGCCAGCTCACCCCTTAGGGGACAGCCCCAGCATTTT.